A selection of T cell receptor beta chains follows, all from one sample in a study of cytomegalovirus exposure and HLA in healthy donors. Some clones are missing from TCRdb's copy, which holds only in-frame ones; the method was immunoSEQ multiplex PCR. The sample lists tens of thousands of clones, 84% occurring once. Sequencing was performed on PBMCs. Every receptor here comes from a woman between 45 and 60 years old in good health and CMV-seronegative. Both conserved end residues are part of each CDR3. Each record gives: V gene, J gene, D gene, CDR3 protein, CDR3 DNA. A D gene is named only where the DNA matches it firmly.

TRBV27,TRBJ1-1,-,CASSLGQRTEAFF,TGTGCCAGCAGTTTAGGGCAGCGGACTGAAGCTTTCTTT
TRBV27,TRBJ2-3,-,CASKPLDHTDTQYF,TGTGCCAGCAAGCCACTAGACCACACAGATACGCAGTATTTT
TRBV15,TRBJ1-5,TRBD1,CATSLDRANNQPQHF,TGTGCCACCAGCTTGGACAGGGCAAACAATCAGCCCCAGCATTTT
TRBV19,TRBJ2-5,TRBD2,CASTPSGALRETQYF,TGTGCCAGTACCCCTAGCGGAGCCCTCCGGGAGACCCAGTACTTC
TRBV7-6,TRBJ1-1,-,CASSLAGGSSNTEAFF,TGTGCCAGCAGCTTAGCGGGGGGGAGTTCGAACACTGAAGCTTTCTTT
TRBV29-1,TRBJ1-2,-,CSVAGSLLGYTF,TGCAGCGTCGCAGGGTCGCTCCTTGGCTACACCTTC
TRBV5-6,TRBJ2-2,-,CASSYYRDWNTGELFF,TGTGCCAGCAGCTACTACCGGGACTGGAACACCGGGGAGCTGTTTTTT
TRBV28,TRBJ1-5,-,CASSFEGISNQPQHF,TGTGCCAGCAGTTTCGAGGGTATTAGCAATCAGCCCCAGCATTTT
TRBV19,TRBJ1-1,-,CASSPDRQANTEAFF,TGTGCCAGTAGTCCCGATCGACAAGCGAACACTGAAGCTTTCTTT
TRBV7-9,TRBJ1-1,-,CASSRQAGTEAFF,TGTGCCAGCAGCCGTCAGGCGGGCACTGAAGCTTTCTTT
TRBV5-6,TRBJ2-3,TRBD2,CASSFWGGYRETDTQYF,TGTGCCAGCAGCTTTTGGGGGGGTTATAGGGAGACAGATACGCAGTATTTT